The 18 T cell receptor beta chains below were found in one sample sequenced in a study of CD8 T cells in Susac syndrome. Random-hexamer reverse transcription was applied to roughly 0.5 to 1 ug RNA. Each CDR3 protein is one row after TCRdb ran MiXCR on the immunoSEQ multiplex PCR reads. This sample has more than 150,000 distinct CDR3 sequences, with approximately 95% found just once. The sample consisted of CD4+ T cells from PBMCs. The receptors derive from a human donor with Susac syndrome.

In DNA, the CDR3 is TGCAGCGCCTGGGACAGACACTCTGGAAACACCATATATTTT. It codes for CSAWDRHSGNTIYF. The rearrangement uses TRBV29-1 and TRBJ1-3; TRBD1 aligns across 7 bases. The germline V gene encodes CDR1 SQVTM and CDR2 ANQGSEA. The V segment lost 7 bases and the J segment 0 bases; nucleotides outside the gene matches: 6. CDR3 size: 14 residues.

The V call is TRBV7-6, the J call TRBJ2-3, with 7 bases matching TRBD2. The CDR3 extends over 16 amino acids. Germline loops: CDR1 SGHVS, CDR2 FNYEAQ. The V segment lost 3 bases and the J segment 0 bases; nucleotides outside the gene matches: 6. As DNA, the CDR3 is TGTGCCAGCAGCTTGGTCAGCGGGGTTAGCACAGATACGCAGTATTTT. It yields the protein CASSLVSGVSTDTQYF.

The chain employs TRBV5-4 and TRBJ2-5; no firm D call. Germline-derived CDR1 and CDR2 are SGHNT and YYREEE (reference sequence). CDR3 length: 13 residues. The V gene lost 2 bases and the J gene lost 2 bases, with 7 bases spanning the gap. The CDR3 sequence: CASSFGSQETQYF. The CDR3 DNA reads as TGTGCCAGCAGCTTCGGCAGTCAAGAGACCCAGTACTTC.

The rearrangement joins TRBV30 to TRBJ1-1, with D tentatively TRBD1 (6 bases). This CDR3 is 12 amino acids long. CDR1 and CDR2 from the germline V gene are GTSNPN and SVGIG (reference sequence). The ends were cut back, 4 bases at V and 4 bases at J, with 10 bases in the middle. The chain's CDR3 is CAWNRVSTEAFF. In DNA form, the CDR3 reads TGTGCCTGGAACAGGGTTAGCACTGAAGCTTTCTTT.

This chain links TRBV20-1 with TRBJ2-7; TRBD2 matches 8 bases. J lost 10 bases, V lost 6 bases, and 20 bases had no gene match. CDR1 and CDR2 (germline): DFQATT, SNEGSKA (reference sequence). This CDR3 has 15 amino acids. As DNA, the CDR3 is TGCAGTGCAAAACTGAGGACTAGCTCAGTACTCGAACAGTACTTC. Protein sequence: CSAKLRTSSVLEQYF.

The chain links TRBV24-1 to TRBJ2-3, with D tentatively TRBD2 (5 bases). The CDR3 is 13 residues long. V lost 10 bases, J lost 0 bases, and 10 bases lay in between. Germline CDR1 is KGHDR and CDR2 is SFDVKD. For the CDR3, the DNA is TGTGCCACAGGGAGCAAAAGCACAGATACGCAGTATTTT. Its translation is CATGSKSTDTQYF.

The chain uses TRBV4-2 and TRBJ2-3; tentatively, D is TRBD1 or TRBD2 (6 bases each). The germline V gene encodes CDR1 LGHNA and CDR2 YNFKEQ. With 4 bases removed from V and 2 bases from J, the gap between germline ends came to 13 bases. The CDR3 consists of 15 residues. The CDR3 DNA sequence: TGTGCCAGCAGCCCGGGGGCAGGGAACACAGATACGCAGTATTTT. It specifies CASSPGAGNTDTQYF.

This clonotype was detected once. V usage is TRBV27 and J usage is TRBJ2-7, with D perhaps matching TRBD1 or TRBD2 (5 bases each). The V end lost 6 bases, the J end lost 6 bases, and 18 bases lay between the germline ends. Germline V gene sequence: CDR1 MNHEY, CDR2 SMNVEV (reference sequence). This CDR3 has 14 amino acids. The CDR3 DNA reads TGTGCCAGCAGCAAACAACCCGGGACGCCCGAGCAGTACTTC. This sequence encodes CASSKQPGTPEQYF.

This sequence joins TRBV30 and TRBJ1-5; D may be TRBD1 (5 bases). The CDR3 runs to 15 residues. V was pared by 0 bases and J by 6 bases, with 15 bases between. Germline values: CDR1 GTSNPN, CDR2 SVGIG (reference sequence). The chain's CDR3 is CAWSVLRGAGQPQHF. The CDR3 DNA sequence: TGTGCCTGGAGTGTATTAAGGGGAGCGGGTCAGCCCCAGCATTTT.

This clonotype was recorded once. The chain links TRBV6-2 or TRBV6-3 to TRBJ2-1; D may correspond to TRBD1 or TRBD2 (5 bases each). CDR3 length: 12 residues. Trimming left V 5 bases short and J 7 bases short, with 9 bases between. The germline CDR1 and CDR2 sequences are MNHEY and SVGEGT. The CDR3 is CASSQGPNEQFF. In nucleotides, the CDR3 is TGTGCCAGCAGTCAGGGACCGAATGAGCAGTTCTTC.

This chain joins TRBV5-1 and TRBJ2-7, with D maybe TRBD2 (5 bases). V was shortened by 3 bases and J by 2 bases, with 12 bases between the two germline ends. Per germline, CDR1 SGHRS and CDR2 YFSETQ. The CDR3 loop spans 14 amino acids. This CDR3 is CASSSLRDTYEQYF. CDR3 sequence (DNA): TGCGCCAGCAGCTCCCTACGGGATACCTACGAGCAGTACTTC.

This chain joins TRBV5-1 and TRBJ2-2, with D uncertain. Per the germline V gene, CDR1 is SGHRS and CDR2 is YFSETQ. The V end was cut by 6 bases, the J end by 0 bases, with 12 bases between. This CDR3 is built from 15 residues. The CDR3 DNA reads TGCGCCAGCAATGAAGGCAGCACGAACACCGGGGAGCTGTTTTTT. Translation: CASNEGSTNTGELFF.

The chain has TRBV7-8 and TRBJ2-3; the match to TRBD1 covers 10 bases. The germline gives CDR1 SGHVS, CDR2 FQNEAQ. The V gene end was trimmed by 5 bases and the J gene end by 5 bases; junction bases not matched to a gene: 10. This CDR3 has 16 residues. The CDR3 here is CASSTLWDRGLDTQYF. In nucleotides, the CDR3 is TGTGCCAGCAGCACGCTCTGGGACAGGGGTTTAGATACGCAGTATTTT.

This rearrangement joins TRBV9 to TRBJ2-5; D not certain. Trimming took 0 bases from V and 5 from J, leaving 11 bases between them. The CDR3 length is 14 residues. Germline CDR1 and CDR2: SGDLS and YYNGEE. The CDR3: CASSVGQAGETQYF. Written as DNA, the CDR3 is TGTGCCAGCAGCGTAGGGCAGGCCGGGGAGACCCAGTACTTC.

The CDR3 region has the DNA TGTGCCACCAGCAGAGGACCGTTCACCGGGGAGCTGTTTTTT. Protein sequence: CATSRGPFTGELFF. V usage is TRBV15 and J usage is TRBJ2-2; D is undetermined. V shed 1 base and J shed 4 bases, with 7 bases lying between them. Per the germline V gene, CDR1 is LNHNV and CDR2 is YYDKDF (reference sequence). The CDR3 sequence is 14 residues long.

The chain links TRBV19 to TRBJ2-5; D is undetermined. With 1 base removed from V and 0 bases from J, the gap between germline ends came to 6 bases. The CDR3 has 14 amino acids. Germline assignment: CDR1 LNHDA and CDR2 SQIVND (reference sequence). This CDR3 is CASSIGHYQETQYF. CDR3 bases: TGTGCCAGTAGTATAGGCCACTACCAAGAGACCCAGTACTTC.

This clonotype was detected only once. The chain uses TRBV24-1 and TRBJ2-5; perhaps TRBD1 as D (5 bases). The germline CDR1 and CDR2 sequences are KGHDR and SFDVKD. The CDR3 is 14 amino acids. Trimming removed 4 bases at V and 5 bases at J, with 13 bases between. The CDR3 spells CATSDGQPGETQYF. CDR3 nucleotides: TGTGCCACCAGTGACGGACAACCTGGGGAGACCCAGTACTTC.

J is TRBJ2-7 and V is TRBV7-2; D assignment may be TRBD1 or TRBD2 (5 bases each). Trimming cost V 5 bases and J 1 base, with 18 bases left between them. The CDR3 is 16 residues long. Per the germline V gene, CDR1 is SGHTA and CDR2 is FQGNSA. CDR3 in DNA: TGTGCCAGCAGCCTAGAGGGGACGACGGGTTCCTACGAGCAGTACTTC. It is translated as CASSLEGTTGSYEQYF.